The present T cell receptor beta chain was sequenced within a study of Ad26.COV2.S vaccination and SARS-CoV-2 variants. Notes on the study in general: Vaccinated individuals (as opposed to placebo recipients) had higher spike-specific TCR breadth. Substantial post-vaccination breadth of spike-specific CD8+ and CD4+ T cell responses was reported.

About this clone itself: Its antigen is currently unknown.

CDR3 length: 13 amino acids. CDR1 SGDLS and CDR2 YYNGEE come from the germline V gene. V lost 0 bases to trimming and J lost 5 bases, with 6 bases between them. Treatment defined: about 20 received Ad26.COV2.S at low or high dose, single or two shots; 5 received placebo; per-sample allocation not given. It was on day 63 after the first vaccine or placebo injection that samples were taken. In Boston, an adult donor aged 18-55 years took part. Ad26.COV2.S expressed prefusion-stabilized spike from the original Wuhan strain. Profiled with immunoSEQ multiplex PCR; TCRdb holds only in-frame clones, not every one. The sample yields 400,000 to 450,000 clones, around 92% seen once.

The receptor comes from a person between 18 and 60 years old who received the Ad26.COV2.S COVID-19 vaccine or a placebo. V usage is TRBV9 and J usage is TRBJ2-1; no reliable D call. Material: peripheral blood, obtained in a trial of Ad26.COV2.S vaccine versus placebo. CDR3: CASSVDPDNEQFF. The CDR3 bases are TGTGCCAGCAGCGTAGATCCCGACAATGAGCAGTTCTTC.